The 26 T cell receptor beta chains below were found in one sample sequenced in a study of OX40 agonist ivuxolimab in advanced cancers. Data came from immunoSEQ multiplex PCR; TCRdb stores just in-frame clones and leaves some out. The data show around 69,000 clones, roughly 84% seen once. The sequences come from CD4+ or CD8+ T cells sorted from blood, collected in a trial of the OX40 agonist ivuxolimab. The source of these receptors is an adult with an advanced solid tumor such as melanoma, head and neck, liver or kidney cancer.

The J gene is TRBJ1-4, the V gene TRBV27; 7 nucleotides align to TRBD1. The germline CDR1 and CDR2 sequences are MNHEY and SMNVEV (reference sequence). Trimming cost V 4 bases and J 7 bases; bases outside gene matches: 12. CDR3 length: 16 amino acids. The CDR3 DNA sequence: TGTGCCAGCAGTTCCGACTCCTACAGGGGAACTGAAAAACTGTTTTTT. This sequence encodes CASSSDSYRGTEKLFF.

This CDR3 is CASSSSTSGSSYEQYF. The CDR3 DNA sequence: TGTGCCAGCAGTTCGTCGACTAGCGGGAGCTCCTACGAGCAGTACTTC. The rearrangement links TRBV28 to TRBJ2-5; TRBD2 matches at 12 bases. The end of the DNA is better explained by TRBJ2-7, so the J call may be wrong. The germline gives CDR1 MDHEN, CDR2 SYDVKM. The CDR3 covers 16 residues.

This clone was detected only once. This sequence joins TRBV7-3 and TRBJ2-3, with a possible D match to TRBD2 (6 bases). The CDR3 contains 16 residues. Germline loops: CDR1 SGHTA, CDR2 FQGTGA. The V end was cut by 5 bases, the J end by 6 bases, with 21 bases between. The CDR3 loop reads CASSLRGSGWRDTQYF. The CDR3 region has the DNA TGTGCCAGCAGCCTCCGGGGGTCTGGCTGGAGGGATACGCAGTATTTT.

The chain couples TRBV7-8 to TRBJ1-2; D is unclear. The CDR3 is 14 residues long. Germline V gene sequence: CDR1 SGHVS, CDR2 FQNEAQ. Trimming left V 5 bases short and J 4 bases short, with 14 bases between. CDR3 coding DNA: TGTGCCAGCAGCCCCCTCGGAGGCGGCTATGGCTACACCTTC. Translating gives CASSPLGGGYGYTF. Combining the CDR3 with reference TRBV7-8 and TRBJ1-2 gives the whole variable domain GAGVSQSPRYKVAKRGQDVALRCDPISGHVSLFWYQQALGQGPEFLTYFQNEAQLDKSGLPSDRFFAERPEGSVSTLKIQRTQQEDSAVYLCASSPLGGGYGYTFGSGTRLTVV.

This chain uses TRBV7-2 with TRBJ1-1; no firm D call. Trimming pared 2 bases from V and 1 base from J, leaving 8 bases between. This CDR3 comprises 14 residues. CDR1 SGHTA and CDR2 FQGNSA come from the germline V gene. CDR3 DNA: TGTGCCAGCAGCTTACTCTCGAAGAACACTGAAGCTTTCTTT. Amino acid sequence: CASSLLSKNTEAFF.

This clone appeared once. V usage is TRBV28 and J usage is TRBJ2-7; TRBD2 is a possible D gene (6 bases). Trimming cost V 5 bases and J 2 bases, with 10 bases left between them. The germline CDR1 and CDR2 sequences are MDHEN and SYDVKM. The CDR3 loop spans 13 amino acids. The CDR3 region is CASSPSATYEQYF. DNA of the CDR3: TGTGCCAGCAGTCCTAGCGCTACCTACGAGCAGTACTTC.

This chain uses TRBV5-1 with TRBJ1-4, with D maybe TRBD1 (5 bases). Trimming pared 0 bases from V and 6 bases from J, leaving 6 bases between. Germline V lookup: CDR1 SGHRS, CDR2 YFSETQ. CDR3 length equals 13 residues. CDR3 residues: CASSLEGHEKLFF. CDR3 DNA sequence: TGCGCCAGCAGCTTGGAGGGACATGAAAAACTGTTTTTT.

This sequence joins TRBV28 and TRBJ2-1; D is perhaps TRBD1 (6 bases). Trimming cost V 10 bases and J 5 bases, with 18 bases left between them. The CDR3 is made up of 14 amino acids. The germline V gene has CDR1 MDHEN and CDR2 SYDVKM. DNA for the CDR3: TGTGCCACCCTAGCCAGGACAGCCGACAATGAGCAGTTCTTC. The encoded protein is CATLARTADNEQFF.

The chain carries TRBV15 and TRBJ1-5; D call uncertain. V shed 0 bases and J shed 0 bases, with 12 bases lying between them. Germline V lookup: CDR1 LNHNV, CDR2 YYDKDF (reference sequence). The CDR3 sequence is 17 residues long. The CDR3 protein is CATSRDPAGLSNQPQHF. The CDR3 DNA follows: TGTGCCACCAGCAGAGATCCGGCTGGACTTAGCAATCAGCCCCAGCATTTT.

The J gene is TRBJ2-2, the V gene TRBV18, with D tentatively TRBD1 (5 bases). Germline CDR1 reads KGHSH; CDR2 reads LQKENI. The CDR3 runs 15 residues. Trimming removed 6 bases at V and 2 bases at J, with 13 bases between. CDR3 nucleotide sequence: TGTGCCAGCTCTTTCTCACAGGATAACACCGGGGAGCTGTTTTTT. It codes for CASSFSQDNTGELFF. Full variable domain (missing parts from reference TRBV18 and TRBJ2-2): NAGVMQNPRHLVRRRGQEARLRCSPMKGHSHVYWYRQLPEEGLKFMVYLQKENIIDESGMPKERFSAEFPKEGPSILRIQQVVRGDSAAYFCASSFSQDNTGELFFGEGSRLTVL.

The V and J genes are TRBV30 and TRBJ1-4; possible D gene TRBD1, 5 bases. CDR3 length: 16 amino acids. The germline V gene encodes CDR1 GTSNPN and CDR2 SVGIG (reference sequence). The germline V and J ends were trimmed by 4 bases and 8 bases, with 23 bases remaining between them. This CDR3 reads CAWKRGAQGLGEKLFF. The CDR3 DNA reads TGTGCCTGGAAGAGAGGGGCCCAGGGCTTGGGCGAAAAACTGTTTTTT. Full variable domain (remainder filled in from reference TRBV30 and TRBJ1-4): SQTIHQWPATLVQPVGSPLSLECTVEGTSNPNLYWYRQAAGRGLQLLFYSVGIGQISSEVPQNLSASRPQDRQFILSSKKLLLSDSGFYLCAWKRGAQGLGEKLFFGSGTQLSVL.

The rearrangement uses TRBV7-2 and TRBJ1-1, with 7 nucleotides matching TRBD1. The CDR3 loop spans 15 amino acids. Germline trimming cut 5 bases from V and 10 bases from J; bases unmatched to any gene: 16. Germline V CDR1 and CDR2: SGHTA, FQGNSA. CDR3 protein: CASSQGTATRMGAFF. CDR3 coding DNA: TGTGCCAGCAGCCAAGGGACAGCCACCCGGATGGGAGCTTTCTTT. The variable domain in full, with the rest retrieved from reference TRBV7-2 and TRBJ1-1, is GAGVSQSPSNKVTEKGKDVELRCDPISGHTALYWYRQSLGQGLEFLIYFQGNSAPDKSGLPSDRFSAERTGGSVSTLTIQRTQQEDSAVYLCASSQGTATRMGAFFGQGTRLTVV.

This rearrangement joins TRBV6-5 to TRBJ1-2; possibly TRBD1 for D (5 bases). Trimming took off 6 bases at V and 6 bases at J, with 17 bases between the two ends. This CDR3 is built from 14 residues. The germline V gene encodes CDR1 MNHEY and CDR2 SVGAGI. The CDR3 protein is CASSPGLIVNGYTF. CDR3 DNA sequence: TGTGCCAGCAGCCCAGGGTTAATCGTTAATGGCTACACCTTC.

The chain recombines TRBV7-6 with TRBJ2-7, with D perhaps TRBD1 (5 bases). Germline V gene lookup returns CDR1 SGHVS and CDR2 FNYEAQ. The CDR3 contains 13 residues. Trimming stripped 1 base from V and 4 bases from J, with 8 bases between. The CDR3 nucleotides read TGTGCCAGCAGCTTAGGGGGCTGGTACGAGCAGTACTTC. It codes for CASSLGGWYEQYF. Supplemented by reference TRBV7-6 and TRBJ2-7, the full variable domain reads GAGVSQSPRYKVTKRGQDVALRCDPISGHVSLYWYRQALGQGPEFLTYFNYEAQQDKSGLPNDRFSAERPEGSISTLTIQRTEQRDSAMYRCASSLGGWYEQYFGPGTRLTVT.

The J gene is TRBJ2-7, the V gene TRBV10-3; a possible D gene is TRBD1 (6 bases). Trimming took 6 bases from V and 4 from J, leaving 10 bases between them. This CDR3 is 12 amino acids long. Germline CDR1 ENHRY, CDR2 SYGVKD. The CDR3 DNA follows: TGTGCCATCAGCCCACAGGGTTACGAGCAGTACTTC. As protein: CAISPQGYEQYF.

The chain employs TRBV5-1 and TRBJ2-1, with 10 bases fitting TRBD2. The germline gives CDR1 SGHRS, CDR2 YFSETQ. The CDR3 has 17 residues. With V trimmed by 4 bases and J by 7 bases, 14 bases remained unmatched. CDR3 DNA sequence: TGCGCCAGCAGCCCGAATACCTGGGCTAGCGGGGGAAATGAGCAGTTCTTC. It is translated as CASSPNTWASGGNEQFF.

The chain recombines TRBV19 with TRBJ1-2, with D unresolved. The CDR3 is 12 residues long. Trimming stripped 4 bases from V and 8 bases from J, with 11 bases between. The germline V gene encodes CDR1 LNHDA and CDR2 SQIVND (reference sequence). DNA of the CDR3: TGTGCCAGTAGTACCAGGACGTTCGGCTACACCTTC. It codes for CASSTRTFGYTF. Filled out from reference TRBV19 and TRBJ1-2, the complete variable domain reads DGGITQSPKYLFRKEGQNVTLSCEQNLNHDAMYWYRQDPGQGLRLIYYSQIVNDFQKGDIAEGYSVSREKKESFPLTVTSAQKNPTAFYLCASSTRTFGYTFGSGTRLTVV.

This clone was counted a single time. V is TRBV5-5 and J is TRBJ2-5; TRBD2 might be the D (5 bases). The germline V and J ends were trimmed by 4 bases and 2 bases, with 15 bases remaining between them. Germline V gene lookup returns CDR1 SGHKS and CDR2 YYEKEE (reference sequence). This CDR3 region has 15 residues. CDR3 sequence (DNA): TGTGCCAGCAGCGGTCGGGGAACCGAACAAGAGACCCAGTACTTC. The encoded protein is CASSGRGTEQETQYF.

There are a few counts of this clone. The CDR3 DNA reads as TGTGCCAGCAGTGAGGGGACCTATGGCTACACCTTC. Amino acids: CASSEGTYGYTF. The chain uses TRBV2 and TRBJ1-2; a weak D match, TRBD1 (5 bases). V gave up 3 bases and J gave up 4 bases, with 6 bases separating them. The CDR3 spans 12 residues. The germline gives CDR1 SNHLY, CDR2 FYNNEI.

CDR3 region: CASKTGVEGANVLTF. The CDR3 DNA reads TGTGCCAGCAAGACAGGGGTGGAGGGGGCCAACGTCCTGACTTTC. The chain couples TRBV5-4 to TRBJ2-6; 8 bases agree with TRBD1. The CDR3 extends over 15 amino acids. The J segment lost 4 bases and the V segment lost 6 bases, leaving 6 bases of the junction unmatched. The V gene's germline CDR1 is SGHNT and CDR2 YYREEE (reference sequence).

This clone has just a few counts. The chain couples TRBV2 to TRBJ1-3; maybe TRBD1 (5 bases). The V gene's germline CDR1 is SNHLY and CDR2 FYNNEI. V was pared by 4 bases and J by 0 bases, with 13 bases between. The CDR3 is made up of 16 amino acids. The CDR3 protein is CASSVGRGISGNTIYF. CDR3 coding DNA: TGTGCCAGCAGTGTAGGCCGGGGGATCTCTGGAAACACCATATATTTT.

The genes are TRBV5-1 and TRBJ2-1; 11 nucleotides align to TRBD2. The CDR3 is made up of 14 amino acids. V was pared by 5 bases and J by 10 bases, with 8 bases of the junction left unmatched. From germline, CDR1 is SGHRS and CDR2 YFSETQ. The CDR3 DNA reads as TGCGCCAGCAGGGCGTTAGCGGGAGGGGACGAGCAGTTCTTC. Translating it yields CASRALAGGDEQFF.

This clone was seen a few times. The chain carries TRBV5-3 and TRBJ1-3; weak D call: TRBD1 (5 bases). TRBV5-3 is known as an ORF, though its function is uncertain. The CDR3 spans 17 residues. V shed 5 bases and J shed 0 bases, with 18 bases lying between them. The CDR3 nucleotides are TGTGCCAGAAGAGCAGGGAAGGAAGGGAGCTCTGGAAACACCATATATTTT. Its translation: CARRAGKEGSSGNTIYF.

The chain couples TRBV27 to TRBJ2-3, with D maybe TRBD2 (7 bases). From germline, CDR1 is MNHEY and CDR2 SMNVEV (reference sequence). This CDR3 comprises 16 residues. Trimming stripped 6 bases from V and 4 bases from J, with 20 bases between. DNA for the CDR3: TGTGCCAGCAGGGGGGGGGCGGGAGTTTGGGCAGATACGCAGTATTTT. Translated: CASRGGAGVWADTQYF.

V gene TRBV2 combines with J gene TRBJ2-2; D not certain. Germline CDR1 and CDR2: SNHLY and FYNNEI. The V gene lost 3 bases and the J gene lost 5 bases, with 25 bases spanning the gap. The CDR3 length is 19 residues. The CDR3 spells CASSDKGGLVGRRTGELFF. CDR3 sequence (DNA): TGTGCCAGCAGTGATAAGGGTGGGCTAGTGGGCCGGAGAACCGGGGAGCTGTTTTTT.

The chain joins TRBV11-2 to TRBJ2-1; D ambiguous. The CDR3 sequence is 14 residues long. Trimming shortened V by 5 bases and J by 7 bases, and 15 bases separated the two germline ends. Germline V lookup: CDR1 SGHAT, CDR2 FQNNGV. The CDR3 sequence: CASSPQTLGNEQFF. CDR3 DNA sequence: TGTGCCAGCAGCCCTCAGACCTTGGGGAATGAGCAGTTCTTC.